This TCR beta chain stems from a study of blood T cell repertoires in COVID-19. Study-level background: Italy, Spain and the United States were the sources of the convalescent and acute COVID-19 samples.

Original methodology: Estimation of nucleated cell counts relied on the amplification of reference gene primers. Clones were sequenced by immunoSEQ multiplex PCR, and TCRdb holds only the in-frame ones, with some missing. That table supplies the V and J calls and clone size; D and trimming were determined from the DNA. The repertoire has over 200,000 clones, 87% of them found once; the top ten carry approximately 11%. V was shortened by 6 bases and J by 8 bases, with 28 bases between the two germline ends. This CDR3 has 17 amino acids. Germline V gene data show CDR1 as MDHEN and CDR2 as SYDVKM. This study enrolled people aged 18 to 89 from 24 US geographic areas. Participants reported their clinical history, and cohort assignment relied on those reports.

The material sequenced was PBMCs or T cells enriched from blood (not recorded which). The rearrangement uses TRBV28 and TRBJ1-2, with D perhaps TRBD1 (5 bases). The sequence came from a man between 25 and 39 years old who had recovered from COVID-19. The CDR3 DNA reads TGTGCCAGCAGGCCACACGCCCCAGGGTTATTATCTATCGGCTACACCTTC. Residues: CASRPHAPGLLSIGYTF.